The 15 T cell receptor beta chains listed next were all sequenced from one sample in a study of naive and memory T cell subsets. The SP2 primer and nested alpha and beta constant region primers amplified ligated cDNA in four rounds. Via MiXCR, TCRdb re-called the UMI-ligation and nested PCR reads, giving one row per CDR3 protein. The sample contains fewer than 35,000 distinct CDR3 sequences, about 7.4% of which appear only once. Treatment defined: skin biopsy from PPD injection site in Mantoux-positive individual. A UMI-containing oligonucleotide was joined by 3' ligation to the TCR cDNA template. The source was skin, collected from a tuberculin skin test site. The receptors derive from an adult in good health.

This clonotype was counted a few times. The chain carries TRBV29-1 and TRBJ1-2; 7 positions match TRBD1. Losses at the gene ends were 8 bases for V and 7 bases for J; bases not matched to a gene: 16. CDR1 is SQVTM and CDR2 is ANQGSEA in the germline V gene. CDR3 length: 14 residues. The CDR3 loop reads CSTRQGLGEGGYTF. The CDR3 nucleotides read TGCAGCACAAGACAGGGCCTAGGGGAGGGTGGCTACACCTTC.

This clonotype was found many times. The rearrangement links TRBV11-2 to TRBJ2-7; D gene uncertain. The germline CDR1 and CDR2 sequences are SGHAT and FQNNGV. V was cut by 3 bases and J by 2 bases, with 11 bases left in between. CDR3 length: 14 residues. The CDR3 sequence: CASSFLSSTYEQYF. In DNA, the CDR3 is TGTGCCAGCAGCTTCCTTTCGTCCACCTACGAGCAGTACTTC.

The table lists this clonotype with many counts. V gene TRBV7-9 combines with J gene TRBJ2-5; D may be TRBD2 (5 bases). With 8 bases removed from V and 2 bases from J, the gap between germline ends came to 18 bases. The CDR3 runs 15 residues. From germline, CDR1 is SEHNR and CDR2 FQNEAQ (reference sequence). As DNA, the CDR3 is TGTGCCAGCTCGGTGCGCGGAAGCGGACAAGAGACCCAGTACTTC. It is translated as CASSVRGSGQETQYF.

This clonotype was counted ten times or more. The chain carries TRBV29-1 and TRBJ2-1, with 9 bases aligning to TRBD1. J gave up 0 bases and V 7 bases, and 1 base lay outside the gene matches. In germline, CDR1 is SQVTM, CDR2 ANQGSEA. The CDR3 covers 13 residues. The CDR3 sequence: CSGDRVSYNEQFF. CDR3 coding DNA: TGCAGCGGGGACAGGGTCTCCTACAATGAGCAGTTCTTC.

At least ten counts were recorded for this clonotype. The chain has TRBV7-9 and TRBJ1-1; D perhaps matches TRBD1 (5 bases). The CDR3 length is 15 residues. Trimming left V 6 bases short and J 8 bases short, with 22 bases between. Looked up from germline, CDR1 is SEHNR and CDR2 is FQNEAQ (reference sequence). The CDR3 DNA reads as TGTGCCAGCAGTCCTGCTCGGGGCAGTAGACTAGAAGCTTTCTTT. This encodes CASSPARGSRLEAFF.

In nucleotides, the CDR3 is TGCAGCGTTGACGCCAGCGGGGGGGCCAATGAGCAGTTCTTC. It translates to CSVDASGGANEQFF. The chain links TRBV29-1 to TRBJ2-1; 10 positions match TRBD2. The V gene end was trimmed by 3 bases and the J gene end by 6 bases; junction bases not matched to a gene: 5. The CDR3 consists of 14 residues. CDR1 and CDR2 (germline): SQVTM, ANQGSEA.

This clonotype was counted a few times. The chain employs TRBV20-1 and TRBJ2-7; tentative D call: TRBD2 (6 bases). Deletions cut 5 bases from V and 7 bases from J, with 18 bases between. The V gene's germline CDR1 is DFQATT and CDR2 SNEGSKA (reference sequence). This CDR3 is 13 amino acids long. The CDR3 sequence is CSARDFRGREQYF. In DNA form, the CDR3 reads TGCAGTGCTCGGGACTTCCGTGGGAGGGAGCAGTACTTC.

The chain combines TRBV11-2 with TRBJ1-1; D is ambiguous. The CDR3 sequence is 13 residues long. Per germline, CDR1 SGHAT and CDR2 FQNNGV. V shed 2 bases and J shed 2 bases, with 6 bases lying between them. For the CDR3, the DNA is TGTGCCAGCAGCTTAAGGGTTAACACTGAAGCTTTCTTT. Translation: CASSLRVNTEAFF.

This chain links TRBV7-9 with TRBJ1-1; D is undetermined. Germline V gene lookup returns CDR1 SEHNR and CDR2 FQNEAQ (reference sequence). The CDR3 spans 15 residues. V dropped 1 base and J dropped 1 base, with 10 bases sitting between them. The CDR3 coding sequence is TGTGCCAGCAGCTTAGATTTAGGTGGGAACACTGAAGCTTTCTTT. Protein: CASSLDLGGNTEAFF.

This clonotype was detected a few times. This chain uses TRBV20-1 with TRBJ2-3; 9 bases are shared with TRBD2. The V segment lost 3 bases and the J segment 2 bases; nucleotides outside the gene matches: 9. This CDR3 contains 16 residues. Germline CDR1 reads DFQATT; CDR2 reads SNEGSKA (reference sequence). This CDR3 reads CSARVPRGGITDTQYF. Here the CDR3 DNA reads TGCAGTGCTAGGGTTCCGCGGGGGGGGATCACAGATACGCAGTATTTT.

The CDR3 here is CASSRYNEQFF. The CDR3 nucleotides are TGTGCCAGCAGCCGATACAATGAGCAGTTCTTC. The V and J genes are TRBV7-2 and TRBJ2-1; D unclear. V was pared by 5 bases and J by 4 bases, with 3 bases between. The CDR3 is 11 amino acids. Per the germline V gene, CDR1 is SGHTA and CDR2 is FQGNSA.

Many counts were recorded for this clonotype. The chain has TRBV7-2 and TRBJ2-4, with TRBD2 as a possible D gene (6 bases). Germline V gene data show CDR1 as SGHTA and CDR2 as FQGNSA. Trimming took off 6 bases at V and 0 bases at J, with 21 bases between the two ends. This CDR3 is 18 amino acids long. CDR3 sequence reads: CASSTTPGLLLAKNIQYF. CDR3 DNA: TGTGCCAGCAGTACAACACCGGGACTCCTGTTAGCCAAAAACATTCAGTACTTC.

As for this clonotype: Relative to the germline gene, one junction end is altered; a read error may explain this. The genes are TRBV11-3 and TRBJ2-3; the D call may be TRBD1 or TRBD2 (5 bases each). The V gene's germline CDR1 is SGHNT and CDR2 YENEEA. This CDR3 has 15 residues. CDR3 bases: TGTGCAAGCAGCTTAGGTGGTGTGGGGGAAAATACGCAGTATTTT. Translated, it gives CASSLGGVGENTQYF.

This clonotype was recorded a few times. V usage is TRBV28 and J usage is TRBJ2-3; weak D call: TRBD2 (6 bases). V was cut by 5 bases and J by 2 bases, with 23 bases left in between. Germline V gene sequence: CDR1 MDHEN, CDR2 SYDVKM. There are 18 residues in the CDR3. CDR3 sequence (DNA): TGTGCCAGCAGTACCGCCACTTCTATGCGGGGTATCACAGATACGCAGTATTTT. It yields the protein CASSTATSMRGITDTQYF.

This clonotype showed up many times. V is TRBV7-3 and J is TRBJ2-1; TRBD2 agrees at 13 bases. Losses at the gene ends were 5 bases for V and 0 bases for J; bases not matched to a gene: 10. This CDR3 contains 19 residues. Germline V gene sequence: CDR1 SGHTA, CDR2 FQGTGA. The CDR3 DNA sequence: TGTGCCAGCAGCCGACTAGCGGGGGGCAGTCAAAACTCCTACAATGAGCAGTTCTTC. Translating it yields CASSRLAGGSQNSYNEQFF.